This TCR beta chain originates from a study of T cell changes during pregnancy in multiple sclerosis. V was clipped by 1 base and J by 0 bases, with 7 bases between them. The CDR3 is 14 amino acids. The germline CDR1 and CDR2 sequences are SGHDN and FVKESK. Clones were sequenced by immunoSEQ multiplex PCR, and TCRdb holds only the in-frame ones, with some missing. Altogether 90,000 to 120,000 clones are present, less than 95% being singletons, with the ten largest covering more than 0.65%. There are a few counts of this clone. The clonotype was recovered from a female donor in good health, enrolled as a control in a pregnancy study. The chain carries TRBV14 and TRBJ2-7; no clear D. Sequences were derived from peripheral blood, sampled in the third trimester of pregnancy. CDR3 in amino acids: CASSQAMSSYEQYF. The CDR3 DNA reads TGTGCCAGCAGCCAAGCGATGAGCTCCTACGAGCAGTACTTC.